Listed below are T cell receptor beta chains from one sample, sequenced in a study of cytomegalovirus exposure and HLA in healthy donors. The data were produced by immunoSEQ multiplex PCR, yet TCRdb's version contains in-frame clones alone and is incomplete. The sample includes 90,000 to 150,000 clones, about 80% of them seen just once. Sequenced sample: PBMCs. The receptors here all came from a human donor in good health. CDR3s include the opening cysteine and the closing phenylalanine or tryptophan. The D gene is left open where the match is weak. Not all rows give a size; the values are once, few, many and, for expanded clones, a class.

>.|TRBV20-1|TRBJ2-7|.
TGCAGTGCTCGAGGACAGACCGAGCAGTACTTC
CSARGQTEQYF
>.|TRBV27|TRBJ1-4|.
TGTGCCAGCAGTTTATCAGAGAGAGGTGACGAAAAACTGTTTTTT
CASSLSERGDEKLFF
>.|TRBV6-5|TRBJ2-7|.
TGTGCCAGCAGTTACTCGTACGGAGATAACTACGAGCAGTACTTC
CASSYSYGDNYEQYF
>.|TRBV5-8|TRBJ1-5|.
TGTGCCAGCAGCCCAGGGTTCGAACAGCCCCAGCATTTT
CASSPGFEQPQHF
>.|TRBV28|TRBJ2-5|TRBD2
TGTGCCAGCAGCCCGACGGGGGGAAATGGAGGAGAGACCCAGTACTTC
CASSPTGGNGGETQYF
>.|TRBV27|TRBJ1-6|TRBD1
TGTGCCAGCCAGGGGGTCGGGTCCTATAATTCACCCCTCCACTTT
CASQGVGSYNSPLHF
>.|TRBV18|TRBJ2-4|TRBD1
TGTGCCAGCTCACCACCGTCCGGACAGGCCTTTCAGTACTTC
CASSPPSGQAFQYF
>.|TRBV13|TRBJ1-2|TRBD1
TGTGCCAGCAGTCAGGACAGGTTTCACTATGGCTACACCTTC
CASSQDRFHYGYTF
>.|TRBV7-6|TRBJ2-7|.
TGTGCCAGCAGCTCAGCCAGGGAGCAGTACTTC
CASSSAREQYF
>.|TRBV11-1|TRBJ2-7|.
TGTGCCAGCAGCTTAGAAGGAGACAGCTGGTACGAGCAGTACTTC
CASSLEGDSWYEQYF
>.|TRBV10-1|TRBJ1-5|.
TGCGCCAGCAGTGTGCAATGGGGCTGCGGCAATCAGCCCCAGCATTTT
CASSVQWGCGNQPQHF
>few|TRBV14|TRBJ1-3|.
TGTGCCAGCAGCCAAGGACTGTCCTCTGGAAACACCATATATTTT
CASSQGLSSGNTIYF
>few|TRBV10-2|TRBJ2-2|TRBD1
TGCGCCAGCAGACCCGGACAGGGGGCAACCGGGGAGCTGTTTTTT
CASRPGQGATGELFF
>.|TRBV7-2|TRBJ2-1|.
TGTGCCAGCAGAATTCGGGGATTCGTGTTAAGCTCCTACAATGAGCAGTTCTTC
CASRIRGFVLSSYNEQFF
>.|TRBV14|TRBJ2-1|.
TGTGCCAGCAGCCTAAGGGGATTTTACAATGAGCAGTTCTTC
CASSLRGFYNEQFF
>.|TRBV18|TRBJ2-7|TRBD1
TGTGCCAGCTCACCTCGACAGGGGCACGAGCAGTACTTC
CASSPRQGHEQYF
>.|TRBV30|TRBJ2-7|TRBD1
TGTGCCTGGATGGACAGGCGCGGGGAGCAGTACTTC
CAWMDRRGEQYF
>.|TRBV30|TRBJ2-1|TRBD2
TGTGCCTGGAGTTTCCCTACTAGCGGAGGGGGGTCCAATGAGCAGTTCTTC
CAWSFPTSGGGSNEQFF
>.|TRBV27|TRBJ2-7|.
TGTGCCAGATATTTCCCCGGGACTTGCTACGAGCAGTACTTC
CARYFPGTCYEQYF
>.|TRBV5-8|TRBJ1-2|.
TGTGCCAGCAGCTCGGGGTTCCGGGAGTCTGGCGGCTACACCTTC
CASSSGFRESGGYTF
>.|TRBV5-4|TRBJ2-7|TRBD1
TGTGCCAGCAGCTCTTCTCCCGGGACAGGGGGCTACGAGCAGTACTTC
CASSSSPGTGGYEQYF
>few|TRBV7-6|TRBJ2-5|.
TGTGCCAGCAGCCTGACCAGAGCGGGCGAGACCCAGTACTTC
CASSLTRAGETQYF
>few|TRBV5-4|TRBJ1-6|TRBD1
TGTGCCAGCAGCCCGGACAGGATTGGGAATTCACCCCTCCACTTT
CASSPDRIGNSPLHF
>.|TRBV27|TRBJ2-7|TRBD2
TGTGCCAGCAGTTTGGGCAGGGAGGGAACCTACGAGCAGTACTTC
CASSLGREGTYEQYF
>.|TRBV6-4|TRBJ2-1|TRBD2
TGTGCCAGCGGGGGGGGGACCCGGAATGAGCAGTTCTTC
CASGGGTRNEQFF
>.|TRBV29-1|TRBJ2-1|TRBD2
TGCAGCGTCCTTCCGACTAGCGGTTTGAGGAATGAGCAGTTCTTC
CSVLPTSGLRNEQFF